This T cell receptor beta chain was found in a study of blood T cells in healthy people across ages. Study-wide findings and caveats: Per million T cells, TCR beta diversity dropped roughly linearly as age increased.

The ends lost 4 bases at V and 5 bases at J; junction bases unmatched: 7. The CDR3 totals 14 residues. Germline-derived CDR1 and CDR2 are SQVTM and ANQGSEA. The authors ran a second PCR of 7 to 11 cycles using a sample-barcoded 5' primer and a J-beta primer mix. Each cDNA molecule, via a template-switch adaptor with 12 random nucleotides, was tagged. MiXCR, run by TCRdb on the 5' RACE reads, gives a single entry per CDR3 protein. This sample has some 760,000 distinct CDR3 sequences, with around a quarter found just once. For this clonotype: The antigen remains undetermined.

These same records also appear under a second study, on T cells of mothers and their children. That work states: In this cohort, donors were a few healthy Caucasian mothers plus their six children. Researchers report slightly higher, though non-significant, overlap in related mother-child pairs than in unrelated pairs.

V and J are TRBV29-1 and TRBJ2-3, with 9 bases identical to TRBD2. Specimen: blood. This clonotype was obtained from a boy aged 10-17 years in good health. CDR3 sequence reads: CSVASGGPRDTQYF. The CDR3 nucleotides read TGCAGCGTTGCAAGCGGGGGGCCCCGAGATACGCAGTATTTT.